The sample holds one count of the clone carrying this T cell receptor (beta chain). Donors sampled were nominally healthy, though unrecorded immune exposures were likely. The PCR ran on 60 Vbeta and 13 Jbeta primers. Profiling relied on immunoSEQ multiplex PCR, and the TCRdb table lists in-frame clones only, not all of them. The top ten hold about 4% of the sample, which has 160,000 or so clones, roughly four fifths seen once. The CDR3 sequence is 15 residues long. V shed 6 bases and J shed 0 bases, with 15 bases lying between them. Germline V gene data show CDR1 as SGHTA and CDR2 as FQGNSA. The record originates from a study of cytomegalovirus exposure and HLA in healthy donors.

The sequencing input was PBMCs. This chain connects TRBV7-2 to TRBJ2-7, with D tentatively TRBD1 (6 bases). This clonotype originated in a man aged 45-65 years in good health and CMV-seropositive. CDR3: CASSDDRPSSYEQYF. The CDR3 coding sequence is TGTGCCAGCAGTGACGACAGGCCGAGCTCCTACGAGCAGTACTTC.